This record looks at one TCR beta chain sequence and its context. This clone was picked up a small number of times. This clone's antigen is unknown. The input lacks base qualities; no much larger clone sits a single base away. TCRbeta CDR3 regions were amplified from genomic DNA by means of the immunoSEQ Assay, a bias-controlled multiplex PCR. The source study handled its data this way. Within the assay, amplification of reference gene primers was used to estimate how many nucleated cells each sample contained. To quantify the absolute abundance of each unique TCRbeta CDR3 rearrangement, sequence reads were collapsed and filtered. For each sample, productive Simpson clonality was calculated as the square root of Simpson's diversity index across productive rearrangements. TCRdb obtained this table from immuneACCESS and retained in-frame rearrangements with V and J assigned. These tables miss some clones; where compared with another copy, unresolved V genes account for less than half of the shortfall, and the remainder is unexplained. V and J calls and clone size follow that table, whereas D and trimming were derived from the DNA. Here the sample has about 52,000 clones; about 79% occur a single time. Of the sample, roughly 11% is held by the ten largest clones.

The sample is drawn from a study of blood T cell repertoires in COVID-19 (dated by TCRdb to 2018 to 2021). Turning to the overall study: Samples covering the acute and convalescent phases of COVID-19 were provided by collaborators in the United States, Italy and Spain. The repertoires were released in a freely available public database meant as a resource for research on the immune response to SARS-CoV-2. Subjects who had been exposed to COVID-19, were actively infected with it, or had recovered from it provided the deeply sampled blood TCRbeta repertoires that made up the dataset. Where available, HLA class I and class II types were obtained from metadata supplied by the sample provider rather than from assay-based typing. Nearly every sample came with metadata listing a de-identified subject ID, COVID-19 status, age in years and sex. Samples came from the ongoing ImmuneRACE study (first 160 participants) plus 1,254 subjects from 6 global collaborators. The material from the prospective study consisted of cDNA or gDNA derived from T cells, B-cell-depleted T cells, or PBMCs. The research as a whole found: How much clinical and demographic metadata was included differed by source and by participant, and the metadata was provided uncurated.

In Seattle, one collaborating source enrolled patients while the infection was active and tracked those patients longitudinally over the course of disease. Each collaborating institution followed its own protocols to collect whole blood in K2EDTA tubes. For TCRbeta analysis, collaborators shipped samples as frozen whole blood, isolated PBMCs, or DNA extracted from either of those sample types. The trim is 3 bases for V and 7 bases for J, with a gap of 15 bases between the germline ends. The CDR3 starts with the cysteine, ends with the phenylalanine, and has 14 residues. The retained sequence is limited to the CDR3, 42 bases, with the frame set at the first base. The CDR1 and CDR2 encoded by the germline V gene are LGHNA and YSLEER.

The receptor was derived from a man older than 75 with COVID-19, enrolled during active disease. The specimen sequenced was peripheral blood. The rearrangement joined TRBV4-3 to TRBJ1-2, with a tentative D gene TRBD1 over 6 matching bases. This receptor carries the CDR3 CASSHLEGGLGYTF. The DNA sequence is TGCGCCAGCAGCCATCTCGAGGGGGGGCTTGGCTACACCTTC.